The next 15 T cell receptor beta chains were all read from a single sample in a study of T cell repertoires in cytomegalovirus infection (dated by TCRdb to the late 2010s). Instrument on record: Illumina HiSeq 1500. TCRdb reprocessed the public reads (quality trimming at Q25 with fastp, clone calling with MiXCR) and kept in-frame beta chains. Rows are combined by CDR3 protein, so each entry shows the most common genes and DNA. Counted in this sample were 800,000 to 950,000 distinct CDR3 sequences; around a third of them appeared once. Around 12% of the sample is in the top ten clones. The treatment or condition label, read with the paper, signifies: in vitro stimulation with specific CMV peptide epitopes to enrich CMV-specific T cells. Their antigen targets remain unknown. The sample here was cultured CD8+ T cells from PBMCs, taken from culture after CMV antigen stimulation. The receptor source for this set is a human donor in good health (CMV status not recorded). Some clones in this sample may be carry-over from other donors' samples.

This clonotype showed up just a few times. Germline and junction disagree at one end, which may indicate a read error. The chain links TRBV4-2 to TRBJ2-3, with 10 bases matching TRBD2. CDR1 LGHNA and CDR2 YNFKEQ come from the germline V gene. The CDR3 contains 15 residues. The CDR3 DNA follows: TGCGCCAGCAGCCAGAGCGGGGGGGGCACAGATACGCAGTATTTT. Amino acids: CASSQSGGGTDTQYF.

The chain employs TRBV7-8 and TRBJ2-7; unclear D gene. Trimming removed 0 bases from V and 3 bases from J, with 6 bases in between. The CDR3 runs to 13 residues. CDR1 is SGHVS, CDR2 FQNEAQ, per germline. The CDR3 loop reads CASSLASYYEQYV. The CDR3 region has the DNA TGTGCCAGCAGCTTAGCATCATACTACGAGCAGTACGTC.

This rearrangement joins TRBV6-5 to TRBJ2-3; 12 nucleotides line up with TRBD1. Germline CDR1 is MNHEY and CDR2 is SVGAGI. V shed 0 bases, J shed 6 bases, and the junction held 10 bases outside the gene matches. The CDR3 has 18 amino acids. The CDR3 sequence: CASSYSNLGQGATDTQYF. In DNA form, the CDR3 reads TGTGCCAGCAGTTACTCGAATTTGGGACAGGGGGCCACGGATACGCAGTATTTT.

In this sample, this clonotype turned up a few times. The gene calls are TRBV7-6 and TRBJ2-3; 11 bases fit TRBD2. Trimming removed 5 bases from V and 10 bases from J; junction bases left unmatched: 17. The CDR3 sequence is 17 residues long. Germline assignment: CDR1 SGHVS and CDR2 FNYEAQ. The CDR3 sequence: CASSLLAGGPQGGAQYF. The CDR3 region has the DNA TGTGCCAGCAGCCTCCTAGCGGGGGGACCCCAGGGAGGTGCGCAGTATTTT.

The CDR3: CASSSRQGTLYYEQYF. The CDR3 bases are TGTGCCAGCAGCTCACGGCAGGGGACCCTCTACTACGAGCAGTACTTC. The rearrangement links TRBV7-9 to TRBJ2-7; a weak D match, TRBD1 (6 bases). Germline V CDR1 and CDR2: SEHNR, FQNEAQ (reference sequence). This CDR3 contains 16 residues. V lost 4 bases and J 3 bases, leaving 19 bases between the germline ends.

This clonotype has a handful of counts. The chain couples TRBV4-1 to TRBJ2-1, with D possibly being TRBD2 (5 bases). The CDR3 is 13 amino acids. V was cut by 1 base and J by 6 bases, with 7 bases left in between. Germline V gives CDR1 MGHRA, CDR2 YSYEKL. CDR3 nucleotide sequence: TGCGCCAGCAGCCAAGTCGAGGGCAATGAGCAGTTCTTC. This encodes CASSQVEGNEQFF.

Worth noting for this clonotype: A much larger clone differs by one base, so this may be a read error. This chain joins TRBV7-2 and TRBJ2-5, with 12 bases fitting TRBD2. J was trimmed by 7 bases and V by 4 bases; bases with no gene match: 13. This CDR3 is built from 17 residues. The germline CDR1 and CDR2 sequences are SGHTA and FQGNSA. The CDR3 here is CASSWEYLAGGLVTQYF. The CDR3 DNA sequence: TGTGCCAGCAGCTGGGAATATCTAGCGGGGGGGTTGGTGACCCAGTACTTC.

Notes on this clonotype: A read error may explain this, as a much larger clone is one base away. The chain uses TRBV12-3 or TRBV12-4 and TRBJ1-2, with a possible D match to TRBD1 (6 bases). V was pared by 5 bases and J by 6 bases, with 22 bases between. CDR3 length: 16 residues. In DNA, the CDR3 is TGTGCCAGCAGTATTTCCAGGGGAGGTATGGTAGATGGCTACACCTTC. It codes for CASSISRGGMVDGYTF.

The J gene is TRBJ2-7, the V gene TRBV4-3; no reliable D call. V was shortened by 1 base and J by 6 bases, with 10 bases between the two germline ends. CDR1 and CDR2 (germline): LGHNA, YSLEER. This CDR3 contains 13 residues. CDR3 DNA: TGCGCCAGCAGCCAAGCGTGGTGCAGCGAGCAGTACGTC. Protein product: CASSQAWCSEQYV.

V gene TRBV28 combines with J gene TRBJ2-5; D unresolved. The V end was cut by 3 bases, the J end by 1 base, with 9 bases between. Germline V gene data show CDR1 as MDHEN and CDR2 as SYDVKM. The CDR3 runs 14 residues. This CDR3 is CASSFDQSQETQYF. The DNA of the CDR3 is TGTGCCAGCAGTTTTGACCAGTCCCAAGAGACCCAGTACTTC.

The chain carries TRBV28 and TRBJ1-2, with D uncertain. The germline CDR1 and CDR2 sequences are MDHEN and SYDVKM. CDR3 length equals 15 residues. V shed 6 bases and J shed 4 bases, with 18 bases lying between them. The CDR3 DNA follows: TGTGCCAGCAGCCGCCGGGCCGCAGAGGGCTATGGCTACACCTTC. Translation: CASSRRAAEGYGYTF.

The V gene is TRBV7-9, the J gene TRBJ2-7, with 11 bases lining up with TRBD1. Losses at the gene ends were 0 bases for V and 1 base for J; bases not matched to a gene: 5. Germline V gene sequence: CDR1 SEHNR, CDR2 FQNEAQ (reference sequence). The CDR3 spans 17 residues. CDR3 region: CASSLAGQGERSYEQYF. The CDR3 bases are TGTGCCAGCAGCTTAGCGGGACAGGGGGAACGGTCCTACGAGCAGTACTTC.

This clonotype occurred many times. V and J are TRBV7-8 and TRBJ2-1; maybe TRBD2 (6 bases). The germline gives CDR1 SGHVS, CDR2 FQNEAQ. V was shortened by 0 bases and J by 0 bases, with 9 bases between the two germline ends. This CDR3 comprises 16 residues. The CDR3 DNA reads TGTGCCAGCAGCTTAGCTGTGGGAGGCTCCTACAATGAGCAGTTCTTC. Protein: CASSLAVGGSYNEQFF. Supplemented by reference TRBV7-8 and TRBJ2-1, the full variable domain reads GAGVSQSPRYKVAKRGQDVALRCDPISGHVSLFWYQQALGQGPEFLTYFQNEAQLDKSGLPSDRFFAERPEGSVSTLKIQRTQQEDSAVYLCASSLAVGGSYNEQFFGPGTRLTVL.

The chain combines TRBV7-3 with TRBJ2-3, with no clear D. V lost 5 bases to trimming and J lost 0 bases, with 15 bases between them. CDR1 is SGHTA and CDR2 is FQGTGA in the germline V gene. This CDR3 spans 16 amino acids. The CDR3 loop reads CASSPHIAVSTDTQYF. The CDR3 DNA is TGTGCCAGCAGCCCTCACATAGCAGTTAGCACAGATACGCAGTATTTT.

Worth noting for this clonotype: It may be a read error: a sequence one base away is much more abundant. The CDR3 region has the DNA TGTGCCAGCAGCGTAGTAAGGACAAGCAATCAGCCCCAGCATTTT. It is translated as CASSVVRTSNQPQHF. V gene TRBV7-8 combines with J gene TRBJ1-5; D possibly corresponds to TRBD1 (5 bases). Per the germline V gene, CDR1 is SGHVS and CDR2 is FQNEAQ. V was shortened by 5 bases and J by 1 base, with 12 bases between the two germline ends. This CDR3 has 15 amino acids.